These T cell receptor beta chains were read from a single sample in a study of blood T cell repertoires in COVID-19. TCRdb's copy holds only in-frame clones and misses some; the assay was immunoSEQ multiplex PCR. The sample lists 100,000 to 150,000 clones; approximately 90% were seen once. Source material: peripheral blood. These receptor sequences come from a man aged 55 to 70 with COVID-19, enrolled during active disease. CDR3s include the opening cysteine and the closing phenylalanine or tryptophan. D genes are given only for firm matches. Where a row states a size, it is once, few, many or the class of an expanded clone; other rows omit it.

TRBV19	-	-	TRBJ1-6	CASSLEDSPLHF	TGTGCCAGTAGTCTTGAGGATTCACCCCTCCACTTT
TRBV6-2/TRBV6-3	-	-	TRBJ2-2	CASSYPMAGGPGELFF	TGTGCCAGCAGTTACCCGATGGCAGGGGGGCCCGGGGAGCTGTTTTTT
TRBV12-3/TRBV12-4	-	once	TRBJ2-3	CASSLRGDTQYF	TGTGCCAGCAGTTTAAGGGGGGATACGCAGTATTTT
TRBV3-1/TRBV3-2	-	-	TRBJ2-5	CASSQETRGTQYF	TGTGCCAGCAGCCAAGAGACTAGGGGGACCCAGTACTTC
TRBV7-9	-	-	TRBJ1-6	CASIGSSYNSPLHF	TGTGCCAGCATAGGGAGCTCCTATAATTCACCCCTCCACTTT
TRBV19	TRBD1	-	TRBJ1-4	CASSPTGISEKLFF	TGTGCCAGTAGCCCGACAGGGATCAGCGAAAAACTGTTTTTT
TRBV19	-	once	TRBJ2-7	CASSPGGNEQYF	TGTGCCAGTAGTCCGGGGGGCAACGAGCAGTACTTC
TRBV30	-	-	TRBJ1-5	CAWSAGLRGNSNQPQHF	TGTGCCTGGAGTGCAGGACTCAGGGGAAATAGCAATCAGCCCCAGCATTTT
TRBV5-4	TRBD1	-	TRBJ1-6	CASSRDSSSRNSPLHF	TGTGCCAGCAGCCGGGACAGCTCAAGCAGGAATTCACCCCTCCACTTT
TRBV27	TRBD1	-	TRBJ2-7	CASSPGTGFYEQYF	TGTGCCAGCAGTCCCGGGACAGGGTTCTACGAGCAGTACTTC
TRBV5-1	-	-	TRBJ2-1	CASSLDGQNYNEQFF	TGCGCCAGCAGCTTGGATGGACAGAACTACAATGAGCAGTTCTTC
TRBV6-5	-	-	TRBJ2-3	CASSTYDTQYF	TGTGCCAGCTCCACATACGATACGCAGTATTTT
TRBV2	TRBD1	once	TRBJ1-1	CASARDRNTEAFF	TGTGCCAGTGCCCGGGACAGGAACACTGAAGCTTTCTTT
TRBV5-1	-	-	TRBJ1-4	CASSLNRGEKLFF	TGCGCCAGCAGCTTGAATAGGGGTGAAAAACTGTTTTTT
TRBV6-2/TRBV6-3	-	-	TRBJ1-2	CASSYASYGYTF	TGTGCCAGCAGTTACGCGAGCTATGGCTACACCTTC
TRBV7-2	-	-	TRBJ1-4	CASRPGNRATTNEKLFF	TGTGCCAGCAGACCAGGGAACAGGGCCACAACTAATGAAAAACTGTTTTTT
TRBV11-2	TRBD1	-	TRBJ2-3	CASSLDRAKSHTQYF	TGTGCCAGCAGCCTCGACAGGGCTAAGTCCCATACGCAGTATTTT
TRBV3-1/TRBV3-2	TRBD2	-	TRBJ2-3	CASSQDILAGGPTDTQYF	TGTGCCAGCAGCCAAGATATACTAGCGGGGGGGCCCACAGATACGCAGTATTTT
TRBV5-8	-	-	TRBJ1-5	CASSSGSRNQPQHF	TGTGCCAGCAGCTCCGGGTCCCGCAATCAGCCCCAGCATTTT
TRBV12-3/TRBV12-4	TRBD2	-	TRBJ2-7	CASSPRGGNEQYF	TGTGCCAGCAGCCCCCGGGGGGGTAACGAGCAGTACTTC
TRBV28	-	-	TRBJ1-2	CASSFGGGYGYTF	TGTGCCAGCAGTTTCGGGGGAGGCTATGGCTACACCTTC
TRBV29-1	-	-	TRBJ2-2	CSAAPGTNTGELFF	TGCAGCGCCGCCCCCGGTACGAACACCGGGGAGCTGTTTTTT
TRBV30	-	-	TRBJ1-1	CAWRDGGYTEAFF	TGTGCCTGGAGGGATGGAGGCTACACTGAAGCTTTCTTT
TRBV9	-	-	TRBJ2-1	CASSQLGGFNYNEQFF	TGTGCCAGCAGCCAACTAGGGGGATTTAACTACAATGAGCAGTTCTTC
TRBV5-6	-	-	TRBJ2-3	CASSLWTFSTDTQYF	TGTGCCAGCAGCTTGTGGACATTTAGCACAGATACGCAGTATTTT
TRBV27	TRBD1	-	TRBJ1-2	CASSPDRVRYGYTF	TGTGCCAGCAGTCCAGACAGGGTGAGGTATGGCTACACCTTC
TRBV19	TRBD1	-	TRBJ1-1	CASSILPGQGATEAFF	TGTGCCAGTAGTATACTTCCCGGACAGGGGGCCACTGAAGCTTTCTTT
TRBV5-5	-	once	TRBJ1-1	CAGSKGASANTEAFF	TGTGCCGGCAGCAAGGGAGCCTCGGCGAACACTGAAGCTTTCTTT